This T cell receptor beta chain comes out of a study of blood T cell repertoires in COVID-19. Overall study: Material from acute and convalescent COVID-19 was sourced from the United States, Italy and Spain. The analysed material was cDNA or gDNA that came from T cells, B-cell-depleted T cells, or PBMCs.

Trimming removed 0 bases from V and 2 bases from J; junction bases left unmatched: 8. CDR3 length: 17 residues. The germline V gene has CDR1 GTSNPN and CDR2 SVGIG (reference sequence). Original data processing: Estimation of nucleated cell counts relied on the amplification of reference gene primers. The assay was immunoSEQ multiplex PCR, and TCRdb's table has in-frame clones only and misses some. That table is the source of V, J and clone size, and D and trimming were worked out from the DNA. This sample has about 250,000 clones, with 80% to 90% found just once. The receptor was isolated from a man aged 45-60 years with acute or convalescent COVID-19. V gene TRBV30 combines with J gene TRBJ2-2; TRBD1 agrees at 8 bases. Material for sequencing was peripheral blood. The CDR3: CAWSVWGTGDNTGELFF. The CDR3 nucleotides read TGTGCCTGGAGTGTATGGGGGACAGGCGATAACACCGGGGAGCTGTTTTTT.